The 25 T cell receptor beta chains listed next were all sequenced from one sample in a study of blood T cell repertoires in COVID-19. The method was immunoSEQ multiplex PCR; TCRdb's version includes in-frame clones alone and lacks a portion of them. The sample has more than 60,000 clones; about 90% are singletons. The sequenced material came from peripheral blood. The receptors stem from a woman aged 45-60 years with active or convalescent COVID-19.

The gene calls are TRBV7-9 and TRBJ1-1; no clear D gene. Germline CDR1 reads SEHNR; CDR2 reads FQNEAQ (reference sequence). The CDR3 totals 13 residues. Deletions cut 8 bases from V and 5 bases from J, with 15 bases between. CDR3 protein: CASGIMWRTEAFF. The DNA for the CDR3 is TGTGCCAGCGGAATAATGTGGCGGACTGAAGCTTTCTTT.

The chain joins TRBV7-9 to TRBJ2-5; D remains unclear. Looked up from germline, CDR1 is SEHNR and CDR2 is FQNEAQ (reference sequence). The ends were cut back, 7 bases at V and 4 bases at J, with 10 bases in the middle. The CDR3 totals 12 residues. The CDR3 sequence: CASTHSRETQYF. For the CDR3, the DNA is TGTGCCAGCACTCATTCGAGAGAGACCCAGTACTTC.

A single count supports this clone. This rearrangement joins TRBV5-1 to TRBJ2-3, with TRBD2 identical over 13 bases. V lost 0 bases, J lost 6 bases, and 1 base stayed unmatched. CDR1 is SGHRS, CDR2 YFSETQ, per germline. CDR3 length: 15 residues. CDR3 in DNA: TGCGCCAGCAGCTTGGGGACTAGCGGGAGTGATACGCAGTATTTT. Protein product: CASSLGTSGSDTQYF.

The V gene is TRBV4-1, the J gene TRBJ2-7, with a tentative D call TRBD2 (6 bases). CDR1 and CDR2 (germline): MGHRA, YSYEKL. Trimming stripped 0 bases from V and 7 bases from J, with 16 bases between. CDR3 length: 15 amino acids. CDR3 DNA: TGCGCCAGCAGCCAAGATTTGGGGGGTTTAAAGGAGCAGTACTTC. It yields the protein CASSQDLGGLKEQYF.

V gene TRBV9 combines with J gene TRBJ2-2; no definite D call. V was shortened by 7 bases and J by 0 bases, with 10 bases between the two germline ends. Germline assignment: CDR1 SGDLS and CDR2 YYNGEE. This CDR3 spans 14 amino acids. The CDR3, as DNA: TGTGCCAGCGCCCCCACACCGAACACCGGGGAGCTGTTTTTT. This sequence encodes CASAPTPNTGELFF.

A word on this clone: An end of the junction differs from the germline gene, which may be a read error. The chain uses TRBV7-7 and TRBJ2-1; D perhaps matches TRBD2 (6 bases). The CDR3 is made up of 13 amino acids. CDR1 is SSHAT and CDR2 is FNYEAQ in the germline V gene (reference sequence). CDR3 in DNA: TGTGCTAGCAGCCTGGACTACCACAATGAGCAGTTCTTC. This encodes CASSLDYHNEQFF.

This chain joins TRBV27 and TRBJ2-5; maybe TRBD2 (6 bases). The length of the CDR3 is 16 residues. The germline gives CDR1 MNHEY, CDR2 SMNVEV (reference sequence). V was pared by 6 bases and J by 3 bases, with 20 bases between. The DNA for the CDR3 is TGTGCCAGCAGGAGTTTGAGGGAGGTTGAAAAAGAGACCCAGTACTTC. Translating gives CASRSLREVEKETQYF.

V gene TRBV7-9 combines with J gene TRBJ2-7; the match to TRBD2 covers 11 bases. V shed 5 bases and J 0 bases; nucleotides not matched to a gene: 3. The CDR3 is made up of 15 amino acids. The germline V gene has CDR1 SEHNR and CDR2 FQNEAQ (reference sequence). The CDR3 loop is CASSTGLADSYEQYF. The CDR3 nucleotides are TGTGCCAGCAGCACGGGACTAGCGGACTCCTACGAGCAGTACTTC.

The chain links TRBV4-1 to TRBJ2-7; D unclear. The germline CDR1 and CDR2 sequences are MGHRA and YSYEKL. With 0 bases removed from V and 4 bases from J, the gap between germline ends came to 19 bases. This CDR3 contains 17 residues. CDR3 in amino acids: CASSQEASWPVQYEQYF. In DNA form, the CDR3 reads TGCGCCAGCAGCCAAGAAGCGTCGTGGCCGGTCCAGTACGAGCAGTACTTC.

J is TRBJ1-2 and V is TRBV5-8; 11 bases are shared with TRBD1. CDR1 is SGHTS, CDR2 YDEGEE, per germline. The ends lost 4 bases at V and 4 bases at J; junction bases unmatched: 6. This CDR3 has 15 residues. The CDR3: CASSPDRGLLYGYTF. CDR3 bases: TGTGCCAGCAGCCCGGACAGGGGGCTTCTCTATGGCTACACCTTC.

CDR3 loop: CASSQDPGSMNTEAFF. The CDR3 region has the DNA TGTGCCAGCAGCCAAGATCCGGGGTCGATGAACACTGAAGCTTTCTTT. The chain employs TRBV4-2 and TRBJ1-1; D remains unclear. The V and J ends lost 0 bases and 0 bases respectively, with 11 bases between them. The CDR3 sequence is 16 residues long. CDR1 and CDR2 from the germline V gene are LGHNA and YNFKEQ.

The V gene is TRBV2, the J gene TRBJ1-1, with 9 positions matching TRBD1. This CDR3 comprises 15 residues. Unmatched junction bases numbered 10, after V lost 5 bases and J lost 6 bases. CDR1 and CDR2 from the germline V gene are SNHLY and FYNNEI. CDR3 in DNA: TGTGCCAGCAGTTCCGGGACAGGGTATGTGGCTGAAGCTTTCTTT. Protein sequence: CASSSGTGYVAEAFF.

V gene TRBV27 combines with J gene TRBJ2-1; TRBD2 aligns across 10 bases. V lost 3 bases, J lost 9 bases, and 5 bases stayed unmatched. Germline CDR1 is MNHEY and CDR2 is SMNVEV (reference sequence). The CDR3 is made up of 14 amino acids. The CDR3, as DNA: TGTGCCAGCAGTTTGAGTGCTAGCGGGAGTGAGCAGTTCTTC. This translates into CASSLSASGSEQFF.

V usage is TRBV2 and J usage is TRBJ2-1, with 8 bases aligning to TRBD2. This CDR3 is built from 15 residues. From germline, CDR1 is SNHLY and CDR2 FYNNEI. Trimming cost V 6 bases and J 3 bases; bases outside gene matches: 7. CDR3 residues: CASRLSGANYNEQFF. The CDR3 nucleotides are TGTGCCAGCAGACTTAGCGGGGCTAACTACAATGAGCAGTTCTTC.

The rearrangement joins TRBV30 to TRBJ1-1; D call uncertain. This CDR3 region has 13 residues. CDR1 is GTSNPN, CDR2 SVGIG, per germline (reference sequence). V was trimmed by 3 bases and J by 5 bases, leaving 13 bases between them. CDR3 region: CAWSHSTRTEAFF. For the CDR3, the DNA is TGTGCCTGGAGCCACTCAACGCGAACTGAAGCTTTCTTT.

This chain links TRBV5-8 with TRBJ2-7, with unresolved D. There are 11 residues in the CDR3. Germline V CDR1 and CDR2: SGHTS, YDEGEE. The V gene lost 9 bases and the J gene lost 3 bases, with 10 bases spanning the gap. The CDR3 region has the DNA TGTGCCACCTACGAAAGCTACGAGCAGTACTTC. It yields the protein CATYESYEQYF. The complete variable domain, with remaining parts taken from reference TRBV5-8 and TRBJ2-7, reads EAGVTQSPTHLIKTRGQQATLRCSPISGHTSVYWYQQALGLGLQFLLWYDEGEERNRGNFPPRFSGRQFPNYSSELNVNALELEDSALYLCATYESYEQYFGPGTRLTVT.

The rearrangement joins TRBV5-4 to TRBJ2-7; 10 bases align to TRBD1. Germline lookup yields CDR1 SGHNT and CDR2 YYREEE (reference sequence). This CDR3 has 15 residues. The ends lost 3 bases at V and 4 bases at J; junction bases unmatched: 7. In DNA form, the CDR3 reads TGTGCCAGCAGCTCAGGCGGGACAGGGGTTTACGAGCAGTACTTC. Translating gives CASSSGGTGVYEQYF.

J is TRBJ1-5 and V is TRBV19; TRBD1 agrees at 9 bases. Germline V lookup: CDR1 LNHDA, CDR2 SQIVND (reference sequence). The CDR3 spans 19 residues. With V trimmed by 6 bases and J by 0 bases, 15 bases remained unmatched. The CDR3 loop reads CASSLTGGPGGYSNQPQHF. CDR3 nucleotide sequence: TGTGCCAGTAGCCTGACAGGGGGTCCCGGGGGATATAGCAATCAGCCCCAGCATTTT.

The V call is TRBV19, the J call TRBJ2-1; 7 nucleotides align to TRBD2. The CDR3 spans 14 residues. Trimming at V came to 4 bases and at J to 4 bases, leaving 4 bases not matched to a gene. Germline CDR1 reads LNHDA; CDR2 reads SQIVND (reference sequence). The CDR3 sequence is CASSNPSGYNEQFF. In nucleotides, the CDR3 is TGTGCCAGTAGTAATCCTAGCGGATACAATGAGCAGTTCTTC.

The CDR3 region is CASSPTGVSNTGELFF. CDR3 DNA sequence: TGTGCCAGCAGCCCTACAGGGGTTAGCAACACCGGGGAGCTGTTTTTT. V usage is TRBV11-2 and J usage is TRBJ2-2; TRBD1 agrees at 7 bases. The CDR3 length is 16 residues. With 5 bases clipped from V and 2 bases from J, the junction kept 8 bases outside the gene matches. Germline values: CDR1 SGHAT, CDR2 FQNNGV. Drawing the rest from reference TRBV11-2 and TRBJ2-2, the complete variable domain is EAGVAQSPRYKIIEKRQSVAFWCNPISGHATLYWYQQILGQGPKLLIQFQNNGVVDDSQLPKDRFSAERLKGVDSTLKIQPAKLEDSAVYLCASSPTGVSNTGELFFGEGSRLTVL.

The DNA of the CDR3 is TGTGCCAGCAGTTTAGGACAGGGTACAGGTGGCTACACCTTC. Amino acid sequence: CASSLGQGTGGYTF. The V call is TRBV27, the J call TRBJ1-2, with 8 nucleotides matching TRBD1. Germline V lookup: CDR1 MNHEY, CDR2 SMNVEV (reference sequence). The V gene end was trimmed by 2 bases and the J gene end by 7 bases; junction bases not matched to a gene: 6. CDR3 length: 14 residues.

V usage is TRBV5-1 and J usage is TRBJ2-1; 7 bases line up with TRBD2. The CDR3 loop spans 16 amino acids. V shed 5 bases and J 4 bases; nucleotides not matched to a gene: 12. CDR1 and CDR2 (germline): SGHRS, YFSETQ. The CDR3 nucleotides read TGCGCCAGCAGACAGGAGCCGGTAGCGGGTTACAATGAGCAGTTCTTC. This gives the protein CASRQEPVAGYNEQFF.

This chain links TRBV10-3 with TRBJ2-7; 9 bases agree with TRBD1. The CDR3 has 15 residues. Germline assignment: CDR1 ENHRY and CDR2 SYGVKD. The trim removed 4 bases at V and 3 bases at J, leaving 7 bases unmatched. CDR3 amino acids: CAISGPDRGYYEQYF. DNA of the CDR3: TGTGCCATCAGTGGACCGGACAGGGGTTACTACGAGCAGTACTTC.

The chain uses TRBV6-5 and TRBJ2-1, with a tentative D call TRBD2 (6 bases). Germline CDR1 is MNHEY and CDR2 is SVGAGI. The CDR3 length is 13 residues. This CDR3 reads CAVSRGTYNEQFF. CDR3 nucleotide sequence: TGTGCAGTGAGTCGGGGGACCTACAATGAGCAGTTCTTC.

This chain joins TRBV7-2 and TRBJ2-1; a weak D match, TRBD2 (6 bases). This CDR3 has 13 residues. Germline V gene sequence: CDR1 SGHTA, CDR2 FQGNSA. V lost 5 bases, J lost 4 bases, and 9 bases lay in between. The CDR3 region has the DNA TGTGCCAGCAGCGCGGGACTTTACAATGAGCAGTTCTTC. Its translation: CASSAGLYNEQFF.